These 26 T cell receptor beta chains were sequenced from one sample in a study of blood T cell repertoires in COVID-19. Assay used: immunoSEQ multiplex PCR; TCRdb lists only in-frame clones, some missing. The sample records roughly 310,000 clones, approximately 88% being singletons. The specimen was peripheral blood. Every receptor here comes from a woman between 50 and 59 years old with active or convalescent COVID-19.

This chain links TRBV5-1 with TRBJ2-3, with D maybe TRBD2 (7 bases). Germline V gene sequence: CDR1 SGHRS, CDR2 YFSETQ. The CDR3 spans 16 residues. V lost 3 bases, J lost 0 bases, and 14 bases lay in between. In DNA form, the CDR3 reads TGCGCCAGCAGCTCGAGAGCGGGACATAGCACAGATACGCAGTATTTT. Amino acid sequence: CASSSRAGHSTDTQYF.

J is TRBJ2-1 and V is TRBV7-6; TRBD1 is a possible D gene (6 bases). The CDR3 covers 17 residues. Trimming removed 0 bases at V and 1 base at J, with 13 bases between. CDR1 and CDR2 (germline): SGHVS, FNYEAQ. CDR3 DNA sequence: TGTGCCAGCAGCTTAGCCGCCACAGGGTGGTCCTACAATGAGCAGTTCTTC. It is translated as CASSLAATGWSYNEQFF.

The chain carries TRBV29-1 and TRBJ2-7; D gene ambiguous. The V gene lost 4 bases and the J gene lost 6 bases, with 13 bases spanning the gap. CDR1 is SQVTM, CDR2 ANQGSEA, per germline. The CDR3 is 12 amino acids. The CDR3 protein is CSVVVGVGEQYF. Written as DNA, the CDR3 is TGCAGCGTTGTCGTAGGAGTTGGCGAGCAGTACTTC.

V usage is TRBV27 and J usage is TRBJ2-1; 12 bases match TRBD2. Germline V gene data show CDR1 as MNHEY and CDR2 as SMNVEV (reference sequence). This CDR3 contains 12 residues. Germline trimming cut 4 bases from V and 13 bases from J; bases unmatched to any gene: 2. CDR3 sequence reads: CASSWTSGTQFF. The CDR3 region has the DNA TGTGCCAGCAGTTGGACTAGCGGGACCCAGTTCTTC.

J is TRBJ1-1 and V is TRBV18, with no clear D. The CDR3 loop spans 14 amino acids. The germline CDR1 and CDR2 sequences are KGHSH and LQKENI. Trimming removed 6 bases at V and 3 bases at J, with 14 bases between. The CDR3 DNA is TGTGCCAGCTCCTCTGGCGAGGGATACACTGAAGCTTTCTTT. It encodes CASSSGEGYTEAFF.

The chain recombines TRBV2 with TRBJ1-1; no reliable D call. Between the trimmed V and J ends, which lost 1 base and 1 base, there was a span of 7 bases. Germline-derived CDR1 and CDR2 are SNHLY and FYNNEI. There are 14 residues in the CDR3. The CDR3 DNA is TGTGCCAGCAGTGAAGAACGGGAGAACACTGAAGCTTTCTTT. Translated: CASSEERENTEAFF.

V gene TRBV7-3 combines with J gene TRBJ1-3; no reliable D call. The CDR3 covers 15 residues. Per germline, CDR1 SGHTA and CDR2 FQGTGA. V was clipped by 1 base and J by 4 bases, with 11 bases between them. The CDR3 protein is CASSLSPGSGNTIYF. DNA for the CDR3: TGTGCCAGCAGCTTAAGCCCGGGATCAGGAAACACCATATATTTT.

This chain links TRBV5-4 with TRBJ2-1, with D perhaps TRBD2 (6 bases). Germline CDR1 SGHNT, CDR2 YYREEE (reference sequence). Trimming stripped 4 bases from V and 9 bases from J, with 17 bases between. CDR3 length: 14 residues. The CDR3 bases are TGTGCCAGCAGCGTGGGACTGTACCCGGGTGAGCAGTTCTTC. Protein: CASSVGLYPGEQFF.

The rearrangement uses TRBV5-5 and TRBJ1-2; 7 bases match TRBD1. The CDR3 length is 15 residues. After removal of 4 bases from V and 4 bases from J, the junction contained 10 bases not matched to a gene. Germline V gene sequence: CDR1 SGHKS, CDR2 YYEKEE (reference sequence). The CDR3: CASSVGQAPSYGYTF. CDR3 in DNA: TGTGCCAGCAGCGTAGGACAGGCGCCTAGCTATGGCTACACCTTC.

The chain couples TRBV11-2 to TRBJ1-1, with 7 bases aligning to TRBD1. Germline-derived CDR1 and CDR2 are SGHAT and FQNNGV. This CDR3 spans 14 amino acids. V shed 5 bases and J 2 bases; nucleotides not matched to a gene: 5. DNA of the CDR3: TGTGCCAGCAGCCCCGGGACAGTTAACACTGAAGCTTTCTTT. Translated, it gives CASSPGTVNTEAFF. The whole variable domain, remainder taken from reference TRBV11-2 and TRBJ1-1, is EAGVAQSPRYKIIEKRQSVAFWCNPISGHATLYWYQQILGQGPKLLIQFQNNGVVDDSQLPKDRFSAERLKGVDSTLKIQPAKLEDSAVYLCASSPGTVNTEAFFGQGTRLTVV.

This chain links TRBV30 with TRBJ2-7; the D is unclear. There are 12 residues in the CDR3. With 8 bases removed from V and 4 bases from J, the gap between germline ends came to 15 bases. Germline V lookup: CDR1 GTSNPN, CDR2 SVGIG (reference sequence). CDR3 nucleotides: TGTGCCATGGAGCGCCGTCAATACGAGCAGTACTTC. It specifies CAMERRQYEQYF.

This chain connects TRBV4-1 to TRBJ1-1; D gene ambiguous. The CDR3 spans 17 residues. Germline CDR1 is MGHRA and CDR2 is YSYEKL. Trimming removed 2 bases from V and 5 bases from J, with 21 bases in between. The CDR3 coding sequence is TGCGCCAGCAGCCAACATATTGGAGCCTCGGGTGAGACTGAAGCTTTCTTT. Translating it yields CASSQHIGASGETEAFF.

J is TRBJ1-1 and V is TRBV5-4; D is undetermined. The germline CDR1 and CDR2 sequences are SGHNT and YYREEE (reference sequence). The CDR3 extends over 13 amino acids. Between the trimmed V and J ends, which lost 0 bases and 4 bases, there was a span of 7 bases. CDR3 amino acids: CASSLDWSTEAFF. CDR3 bases: TGTGCCAGCAGCTTGGATTGGAGCACTGAAGCTTTCTTT.

This chain links TRBV11-2 with TRBJ2-3; D not resolved. Trimming cost V 5 bases and J 2 bases, with 5 bases left between them. Germline V CDR1 and CDR2: SGHAT, FQNNGV. The CDR3 contains 12 residues. In nucleotides, the CDR3 is TGTGCCAGCAGCCCTTACACAGATACGCAGTATTTT. Translating gives CASSPYTDTQYF.

The CDR3 bases are TGTGCCAGCAGCCCGGACAGGGACACTGAAGCTTTCTTT. Translating gives CASSPDRDTEAFF. The gene calls are TRBV7-3 and TRBJ1-1, with 8 nucleotides matching TRBD1. The CDR3 spans 13 residues. The junction had 2 bases not matched to a gene; V was cut back by 5 bases and J by 3 bases. Germline V gene sequence: CDR1 SGHTA, CDR2 FQGTGA.

The J gene is TRBJ2-2, the V gene TRBV6-2 or TRBV6-3, with TRBD1 matching over 9 bases. Unmatched junction bases numbered 2, after V lost 6 bases and J lost 0 bases. The CDR3 sequence is 15 residues long. Germline-derived CDR1 and CDR2 are MNHEY and SVGEGT. CDR3 protein: CASSTGGANTGELFF. Written as DNA, the CDR3 is TGTGCCAGCAGCACAGGGGGCGCGAACACCGGGGAGCTGTTTTTT.

The gene calls are TRBV4-2 and TRBJ2-1, with 9 positions matching TRBD2. The CDR3 is 17 amino acids. Germline CDR1 is LGHNA and CDR2 is YNFKEQ. Trimming removed 5 bases from V and 5 bases from J; junction bases left unmatched: 13. In DNA, the CDR3 is TGTGCCAGCAGCTTTAGGGGTAGCGGGAGAAGGGACAATGAGCAGTTCTTC. As protein: CASSFRGSGRRDNEQFF.

Turning to this clone: The sample carries other DNA sequences with the same CDR3. The chain has TRBV7-2 and TRBJ1-2, with 12 bases matching TRBD1. The junction had 4 bases not matched to a gene; V was cut back by 3 bases and J by 8 bases. The CDR3 is 14 amino acids. The V gene's germline CDR1 is SGHTA and CDR2 FQGNSA. The CDR3 sequence: CASSLGQGARGYTF. The CDR3 DNA reads TGTGCCAGCAGCTTGGGACAGGGGGCGCGCGGCTACACCTTC.

This chain uses TRBV10-3 with TRBJ2-3; a possible D gene is TRBD2 (6 bases). Germline-derived CDR1 and CDR2 are ENHRY and SYGVKD. There are 14 residues in the CDR3. V lost 9 bases and J 0 bases, leaving 13 bases between the germline ends. This CDR3 is CAMRDGTSTDTQYF. CDR3 nucleotides: TGTGCCATGAGAGACGGGACTAGCACAGATACGCAGTATTTT.

This chain joins TRBV10-3 and TRBJ2-2; 7 positions agree with TRBD1. Germline V gene data show CDR1 as ENHRY and CDR2 as SYGVKD. The length of the CDR3 is 13 residues. V was clipped by 6 bases and J by 6 bases; unmatched bases: 4. The CDR3 nucleotides read TGTGCCATCAGGCGGCAGGGGGCCGGGGAGCTGTTTTTT. Translated: CAIRRQGAGELFF.

V and J are TRBV6-5 and TRBJ2-7, with 8 bases identical to TRBD1. V dropped 6 bases and J dropped 5; count of bases not matched to a gene: 12. Germline V gene data show CDR1 as MNHEY and CDR2 as SVGAGI. This CDR3 comprises 15 residues. As DNA, the CDR3 is TGTGCCAGCAGCTTGACCGGGACAGGCGTGGACGAGCAGTACTTC. Amino acid sequence: CASSLTGTGVDEQYF.

In regard to this clone: Different DNA sequences within this sample yield the same CDR3. The chain recombines TRBV6-5 with TRBJ1-3; TRBD1 agrees at 8 bases. Per germline, CDR1 MNHEY and CDR2 SVGAGI. The CDR3 is made up of 15 amino acids. V was clipped by 5 bases and J by 1 base; unmatched bases: 4. DNA for the CDR3: TGTGCCAGCAGTCTCGACAGGGGATCTGGAAACACCATATATTTT. It specifies CASSLDRGSGNTIYF.

The chain couples TRBV9 to TRBJ1-5; 8 bases agree with TRBD1. Unmatched junction bases numbered 5, after V lost 3 bases and J lost 3 bases. This CDR3 spans 15 amino acids. The germline CDR1 and CDR2 sequences are SGDLS and YYNGEE. The CDR3 DNA reads TGTGCCAGCAGCGCCGGACAGGGCCTCAATCAGCCCCAGCATTTT. Translation gives CASSAGQGLNQPQHF.

The J gene is TRBJ1-2, the V gene TRBV21-1. TRBV21-1 is termed a pseudogene. The CDR3 loop spans 14 amino acids. The CDR3 protein is CASSKDEVNYGYTF. Here the CDR3 DNA reads TGTGCCAGCAGCAAAGACGAGGTAAACTATGGCTACACCTTC.

The chain carries TRBV28 and TRBJ2-7, with D maybe TRBD1 (5 bases). CDR1 and CDR2 from the germline V gene are MDHEN and SYDVKM. The CDR3 runs to 13 residues. The V end was cut by 5 bases, the J end by 4 bases, with 12 bases between. CDR3 residues: CASSPIDSYEQYF. The CDR3 nucleotides are TGTGCCAGCAGTCCCATTGACAGTTACGAGCAGTACTTC.

For the CDR3, the DNA is TGCGCCAGCCGCGGGACTAGCGGTTACAATGAGCAGTTCTTC. Protein product: CASRGTSGYNEQFF. This rearrangement joins TRBV5-1 to TRBJ2-1, with TRBD2 matching over 11 bases. CDR3 size: 14 residues. Trimming removed 7 bases from V and 4 bases from J; junction bases left unmatched: 4. The germline V gene encodes CDR1 SGHRS and CDR2 YFSETQ.